Only a few counts were recorded for the clone carrying this T cell receptor (beta chain). The antigen is unknown. This specimen belongs to a study of beta chain features in type 1 diabetes. Blood was collected once per donor into heparin, averaging roughly 120 mL. Points from the study as a whole: A pattern of fewer insertions and more deletions at VDJ junctions was seen in type 1 diabetes patients.

Investigators reverse transcribed all isolated RNA, so they sequenced expressed TCRB transcripts. Clones were read by immunoSEQ multiplex PCR, and TCRdb kept only the in-frame ones, dropping some. The table includes about 360,000 clones, roughly an eighth detected once. This receptor was taken from a man in his late teens or twenties in good health. Sequenced: naive CD4+ T cells from blood.

The CDR3 loop is CASSLLSAGELFF. CDR3 in DNA: TGTGCCAGCTCACTCCTCTCGGCCGGGGAGCTGTTTTTT. The V call is TRBV18, the J call TRBJ2-2, with D uncertain. Germline CDR1 and CDR2: KGHSH and LQKENI. V was pared by 4 bases and J by 6 bases, with 9 bases between. This CDR3 is 13 amino acids long.